The next 2 T cell receptor beta chains were all read from a single sample in a study of CD8 T cells in ankylosing spondylitis. For these TCRs, the target antigens are not known. MiXCR, applied by TCRdb to the 5' RACE reads, yields one record per CDR3 protein. The sample consists of fewer than 650,000 distinct CDR3 sequences, approximately 12% of them appearing once. Study-wide results and caveats: The study identified a TCR beta motif of seven or eight highly homologous variants that appeared characteristic of ankylosing spondylitis blood.

Sequencing was performed on blood, either unsorted or a sorted T cell fraction (not recorded which). Source of these receptors: a male donor with ankylosing spondylitis.

The chain combines TRBV3-1 with TRBJ2-7; D might be TRBD1 (5 bases). Germline CDR1 LGHDT, CDR2 YNNKEL (reference sequence). CDR3 length equals 18 residues. The V end lost 0 bases, the J end lost 6 bases, and 24 bases lay between the germline ends. CDR3 amino acids: CASSQERQGNKNLGEQYF. CDR3 in DNA: TGTGCCAGCAGCCAAGAAAGGCAGGGAAATAAAAACCTTGGCGAGCAGTACTTC.

This clonotype was counted only a few times. This chain uses TRBV9 with TRBJ2-1; D uncertain. Germline V lookup: CDR1 SGDLS, CDR2 YYNGEE. V was pared by 0 bases and J by 0 bases, with 7 bases between. This CDR3 is built from 15 residues. Here the CDR3 reads CASSVEPGSYNEQFF. Here the CDR3 DNA reads TGTGCCAGCAGCGTAGAACCTGGCTCCTACAATGAGCAGTTCTTC.